These 28 T cell receptor beta chains originate from one sample sequenced in a study of cytomegalovirus exposure and HLA in healthy donors. The PCR used 60 Vbeta and 13 Jbeta primers. TCRdb's copy holds only in-frame clones and misses some; the assay was immunoSEQ multiplex PCR. The data contain 120,000 or so clones, around 80% of them seen just once; the ten biggest clones take up 0.95% to 1.5%. Source material: PBMCs. Receptor source: a female donor in good health and CMV-seronegative.

The CDR3 loop is CASSFRRRTSGRGDYEQYF. CDR3 bases: TGTGCCAGCAGTTTTCGCCGGAGGACTAGCGGGAGAGGGGACTACGAGCAGTACTTC. The chain couples TRBV28 to TRBJ2-7; TRBD2 agrees at 13 bases. V was clipped by 3 bases and J by 3 bases; unmatched bases: 14. The CDR3 is made up of 19 amino acids. The germline gives CDR1 MDHEN, CDR2 SYDVKM.

The V call is TRBV7-9, the J call TRBJ2-2; unclear D gene. V lost 2 bases and J 4 bases, leaving 5 bases between the germline ends. The CDR3 runs 13 residues. Germline-derived CDR1 and CDR2 are SEHNR and FQNEAQ (reference sequence). In nucleotides, the CDR3 is TGTGCCAGCAGCTTAATCGTCACCGGGGAGCTGTTTTTT. Amino acid sequence: CASSLIVTGELFF.

This rearrangement joins TRBV7-9 to TRBJ1-1; D remains unclear. The CDR3 runs to 18 residues. Germline-derived CDR1 and CDR2 are SEHNR and FQNEAQ (reference sequence). Trimming stripped 2 bases from V and 3 bases from J, with 22 bases between. This CDR3 reads CASSLTSGSGSRDTEAFF. The CDR3 DNA sequence: TGTGCCAGCAGCTTAACCTCAGGCAGCGGATCTCGGGACACTGAAGCTTTCTTT.

The V gene is TRBV7-9, the J gene TRBJ1-3; the D is unclear. The V gene lost 5 bases and the J gene lost 0 bases, with 11 bases spanning the gap. CDR3 length: 15 residues. CDR1 is SEHNR and CDR2 is FQNEAQ in the germline V gene (reference sequence). The chain's CDR3 is CASSPRSFSGNTIYF. The CDR3 DNA is TGTGCCAGCAGCCCCAGGTCGTTCTCTGGAAACACCATATATTTT. Combining the CDR3 with reference TRBV7-9 and TRBJ1-3 gives the whole variable domain DTGVSQNPRHKITKRGQNVTFRCDPISEHNRLYWYRQTLGQGPEFLTYFQNEAQLEKSRLLSDRFSAERPKGSFSTLEIQRTEQGDSAMYLCASSPRSFSGNTIYFGEGSWLTVV.

This chain connects TRBV13 to TRBJ1-2; a weak D match, TRBD1 (6 bases). CDR3 length: 12 residues. Germline CDR1 is PRHDT and CDR2 is FYEKMQ (reference sequence). V lost 3 bases and J 8 bases, leaving 10 bases between the germline ends. This CDR3 reads CASSFLQGGYTF. The CDR3, as DNA: TGTGCCAGCAGCTTTTTACAGGGCGGCTACACCTTC.

V usage is TRBV11-2 and J usage is TRBJ2-5; 11 bases agree with TRBD2. This CDR3 comprises 14 residues. Per germline, CDR1 SGHAT and CDR2 FQNNGV. The J segment lost 3 bases and the V segment lost 6 bases, leaving 3 bases of the junction unmatched. CDR3 amino acids: CASRKLAGEETQYF. The DNA for the CDR3 is TGTGCCAGCAGGAAACTAGCGGGAGAAGAGACCCAGTACTTC.

The V and J genes are TRBV10-2 and TRBJ1-4; perhaps TRBD1 as D (5 bases). The germline V gene encodes CDR1 WSHSY and CDR2 SAAADI. The CDR3 extends over 14 amino acids. V lost 5 bases and J lost 1, with 8 bases in between. The CDR3 nucleotides read TGCGCCAGCAGTCGGAGGGGAACTAATGAAAAACTGTTTTTT. Protein sequence: CASSRRGTNEKLFF.

The chain links TRBV18 to TRBJ2-3, with TRBD2 matching 14 bases. The germline V gene has CDR1 KGHSH and CDR2 LQKENI. This CDR3 comprises 19 residues. Trimming took 3 bases from V and 4 from J; bases not matched to a gene: 12. This CDR3 reads CASSPSGTSGSGAADTQYF. The CDR3 DNA follows: TGTGCCAGCTCACCCTCCGGGACTAGCGGGAGTGGGGCCGCAGATACGCAGTATTTT.

The J gene is TRBJ2-7, the V gene TRBV27; possibly TRBD2 for D (6 bases). The length of the CDR3 is 14 residues. Germline V CDR1 and CDR2: MNHEY, SMNVEV (reference sequence). Trimming took off 6 bases at V and 7 bases at J, with 19 bases between the two ends. CDR3 coding DNA: TGTGCCAGCAGAGGTAGCGGCTATGGGGGTGAGCAGTACTTC. This sequence encodes CASRGSGYGGEQYF.

V usage is TRBV5-6 and J usage is TRBJ2-3; D not certain. The V gene's germline CDR1 is SGHDT and CDR2 YYEEEE. V gave up 5 bases and J gave up 6 bases, with 13 bases separating them. The CDR3 runs 13 residues. The CDR3 spells CASRQSAGDTQYF. The CDR3 region has the DNA TGTGCCAGCAGGCAATCGGCAGGTGATACGCAGTATTTT.

The V gene is TRBV27, the J gene TRBJ2-4, with 9 bases lining up with TRBD2. Germline V gives CDR1 MNHEY, CDR2 SMNVEV (reference sequence). V shed 6 bases, J shed 15 bases, and the junction held 12 bases outside the gene matches. This CDR3 contains 13 residues. The CDR3 is CASRPTNQAGGYF. CDR3 sequence (DNA): TGTGCCAGCAGACCCACAAACCAAGCGGGAGGGTACTTC.

This chain links TRBV6-1 with TRBJ1-2; D unresolved. Germline CDR1 MNHNS, CDR2 SASEGT. Trimming removed 6 bases at V and 7 bases at J, with 18 bases between. The CDR3 length is 14 residues. This CDR3 reads CASRRARVEVGYTF. DNA of the CDR3: TGTGCCAGCAGGCGGGCGCGGGTCGAGGTTGGCTACACCTTC.

Only a few counts were recorded for this clone. The DNA for the CDR3 is TGCGCCAGCAGCTTGGGACAGAACCTCAATCAGCCCCAGCATTTT. Translation: CASSLGQNLNQPQHF. V and J are TRBV5-1 and TRBJ1-5; the D gene is possibly TRBD1 (5 bases). V was clipped by 0 bases and J by 3 bases, with 10 bases between them. The germline CDR1 and CDR2 sequences are SGHRS and YFSETQ. The length of the CDR3 is 15 residues.

This clone was observed a handful of times. J is TRBJ1-2 and V is TRBV5-1; 11 bases are shared with TRBD1. V lost 4 bases, J lost 6 bases, and 2 bases stayed unmatched. This CDR3 region has 13 residues. In germline, CDR1 is SGHRS, CDR2 YFSETQ. DNA of the CDR3: TGCGCCAGCAGCCGGGGACAGGGGGATGGCTACACCTTC. Its protein is CASSRGQGDGYTF.

In its sample, this clone was seen once. This chain uses TRBV9 with TRBJ1-2; D uncertain. The CDR3 runs 13 residues. V was pared by 4 bases and J by 5 bases, with 12 bases between. Germline loops: CDR1 SGDLS, CDR2 YYNGEE. CDR3 region: CASSLTGGYGYTF. In DNA, the CDR3 is TGTGCCAGCAGCCTTACGGGTGGTTATGGCTACACCTTC.

The V call is TRBV5-1, the J call TRBJ1-5; D remains unclear. The CDR3 extends over 15 amino acids. Germline CDR1 and CDR2: SGHRS and YFSETQ. V was pared by 0 bases and J by 0 bases, with 7 bases between. The CDR3 region has the DNA TGCGCCAGCAGCTTGGGTCAGTATAGCAATCAGCCCCAGCATTTT. This gives the protein CASSLGQYSNQPQHF.

J is TRBJ2-2 and V is TRBV6-4; TRBD1 might be the D (5 bases). CDR3 length: 14 residues. Germline V CDR1 and CDR2: MRHNA, SNTAGT. The V end lost 4 bases, the J end lost 4 bases, and 10 bases lay between the germline ends. The CDR3 reads CASSVTGSTGELFF. The DNA for the CDR3 is TGTGCCAGCAGTGTCACAGGTTCCACCGGGGAGCTGTTTTTT.

The rearrangement links TRBV19 to TRBJ2-7; tentatively, D is TRBD2 (6 bases). The V gene lost 7 bases and the J gene lost 0 bases, with 10 bases spanning the gap. CDR1 and CDR2 (germline): LNHDA, SQIVND (reference sequence). The CDR3 sequence is 13 residues long. The CDR3 bases are TGTGCCAGTATGGAGGGCAACTCCTACGAGCAGTACTTC. Translating it yields CASMEGNSYEQYF.

This sequence joins TRBV5-5 and TRBJ1-1, with a tentative D call TRBD1 (6 bases). Trimming took off 2 bases at V and 1 base at J, with 6 bases between the two ends. The CDR3 consists of 13 residues. Germline CDR1 and CDR2: SGHKS and YYEKEE (reference sequence). The CDR3 is CASSLQGNTEAFF. The CDR3 coding sequence is TGTGCCAGCAGCTTACAGGGGAACACTGAAGCTTTCTTT. The variable domain in full, completed from reference TRBV5-5 and TRBJ1-1, reads DAGVTQSPTHLIKTRGQQVTLRCSPISGHKSVSWYQQVLGQGPQFIFQYYEKEERGRGNFPDRFSARQFPNYSSELNVNALLLGDSALYLCASSLQGNTEAFFGQGTRLTVV.

The rearrangement uses TRBV9 and TRBJ2-2; 8 nucleotides agree with TRBD1. The J segment lost 5 bases and the V segment lost 0 bases, leaving 6 bases of the junction unmatched. The CDR3 spans 16 residues. CDR1 and CDR2 (germline): SGDLS, YYNGEE. The CDR3 loop reads CASSVGRTGKTGELFF. CDR3 bases: TGTGCCAGCAGCGTAGGTAGGACAGGGAAAACCGGGGAGCTGTTTTTT.

J is TRBJ2-1 and V is TRBV29-1; D gene uncertain. The CDR3 extends over 13 amino acids. CDR1 is SQVTM, CDR2 ANQGSEA, per germline. Deletions cut 1 base from V and 8 bases from J, with 12 bases between. The CDR3 loop is CSVEGLVVDEQFF. The CDR3, as DNA: TGCAGCGTTGAAGGCCTAGTCGTGGATGAGCAGTTCTTC.

The gene calls are TRBV6-1 and TRBJ2-7; D ambiguous. In germline, CDR1 is MNHNS, CDR2 SASEGT. V was trimmed by 1 base and J by 7 bases, leaving 5 bases between them. This CDR3 spans 11 amino acids. The CDR3 nucleotides read TGTGCCAGCAGTGAAGGGCGGGAGCAGTACTTC. Translating gives CASSEGREQYF.

In this sample, this clone turned up once. The CDR3 DNA sequence: TGTGCCAGCAGCTTAGGAGGGCCGGGGAGGAGCAATCAGCCCCAGCATTTT. Protein: CASSLGGPGRSNQPQHF. The V and J genes are TRBV7-9 and TRBJ1-5; D not certain. The ends were cut back, 1 base at V and 1 base at J, with 14 bases in the middle. CDR3 length equals 17 residues. Germline lookup yields CDR1 SEHNR and CDR2 FQNEAQ (reference sequence).

The chain has TRBV6-1 and TRBJ1-5; D gene uncertain. Germline V gene sequence: CDR1 MNHNS, CDR2 SASEGT. The CDR3 runs to 19 residues. V shed 2 bases and J shed 4 bases, with 24 bases lying between them. The CDR3 region has the DNA TGTGCCAGCAGTGAACAAGCGAGAGGGCGGGGAAGAATTAATCAGCCCCAGCATTTT. It specifies CASSEQARGRGRINQPQHF.

The chain joins TRBV6-1 to TRBJ2-7; 9 bases align to TRBD1. V shed 9 bases and J 3 bases; nucleotides not matched to a gene: 6. Germline V gene sequence: CDR1 MNHNS, CDR2 SASEGT. This CDR3 region has 13 residues. The CDR3 DNA sequence: TGTGCCAGTTATCTGGGACAGGGCTACGAGCAGTACTTC. Encoded protein: CASYLGQGYEQYF.

V usage is TRBV27 and J usage is TRBJ2-2, with D uncertain. The germline CDR1 and CDR2 sequences are MNHEY and SMNVEV (reference sequence). The CDR3 sequence is 13 residues long. V dropped 4 bases and J dropped 5 bases, with 8 bases sitting between them. As DNA, the CDR3 is TGTGCCAGCAGTTCTCACTCGACCGGGGAGCTGTTTTTT. It specifies CASSSHSTGELFF.

J is TRBJ2-6 and V is TRBV4-1; 7 nucleotides agree with TRBD1. J was trimmed by 0 bases and V by 4 bases; bases with no gene match: 6. Looked up from germline, CDR1 is MGHRA and CDR2 is YSYEKL. The CDR3 spans 17 residues. Here the CDR3 reads CASSLGQALSGANVLTF. In DNA, the CDR3 is TGCGCCAGCAGCCTTGGACAGGCGCTCTCTGGGGCCAACGTCCTGACTTTC.

The chain combines TRBV6-1 with TRBJ2-1; no clear D gene. CDR1 and CDR2 (germline): MNHNS, SASEGT. V was trimmed by 4 bases and J by 2 bases, leaving 12 bases between them. CDR3 length: 15 residues. In nucleotides, the CDR3 is TGTGCCAGCAGTGCGCCTAGTTTGGCCTACAATGAGCAGTTCTTC. Amino acids: CASSAPSLAYNEQFF.